This T cell receptor (beta chain) is from a study of blood T cell repertoires in COVID-19. This CDR3 spans 12 amino acids. The V end lost 1 base, the J end lost 16 bases, and 14 bases lay between the germline ends. Germline assignment: CDR1 GTSNPN and CDR2 SVGIG (reference sequence). In the source study's methods: Researchers report that nucleated cell counts were estimated from reference gene primer amplification. Libraries were prepared by immunoSEQ multiplex PCR; TCRdb keeps only in-frame clonotypes and omits some of them. From that table come the V and J calls and clone size; the DNA was used to work out D and trimming. In the table there are roughly 100,000 clones, roughly 80% of which are singletons.

Material: peripheral blood. This clonotype originated in a woman aged 70 to 79 with acute or convalescent COVID-19. The rearrangement joins TRBV30 to TRBJ1-6; D possibly corresponds to TRBD1 (6 bases). The CDR3 reads CAWSATTGILHF. The DNA for the CDR3 is TGTGCCTGGAGTGCGACGACAGGTATACTCCACTTT.